One and the same sample provided the 10 T cell receptor beta chains below, sequenced in a study of a mutant IDH1 vaccine in newly diagnosed glioma. Sequenced by immunoSEQ multiplex PCR; TCRdb stores in-frame clones only, minus some. The sample yields approximately 57,000 clones, about 81% seen once. These receptors have no known antigen. Time point reported: week 23, last vaccination. Each dose of the vaccine consisted of 300 ug of mutant IDH1 20-mer peptide, with topical imiquimod. Sequenced here: PBMCs, sampled from a glioma patient whose treatment included an IDH1 peptide vaccine. The receptor source for this set is a woman in her thirties or forties with glioma. Some clones in this sample may be carry-over from other donors' samples.

This clone appeared a few times. The chain uses TRBV30 and TRBJ1-1, with 8 nucleotides matching TRBD1. Losses at the gene ends were 1 base for V and 7 bases for J; bases not matched to a gene: 14. The CDR3 runs 16 residues. CDR1 is GTSNPN, CDR2 SVGIG, per germline (reference sequence). The CDR3 protein is CAWSALGQGGLYEAFF. Written as DNA, the CDR3 is TGTGCCTGGAGTGCCCTCGGACAGGGCGGCCTCTATGAAGCTTTCTTT. The full variable domain, with the rest looked up from reference TRBV30 and TRBJ1-1, is SQTIHQWPATLVQPVGSPLSLECTVEGTSNPNLYWYRQAAGRGLQLLFYSVGIGQISSEVPQNLSASRPQDRQFILSSKKLLLSDSGFYLCAWSALGQGGLYEAFFGQGTRLTVV.

CDR3 in amino acids: CASSGLSGAPVAAFF. In DNA form, the CDR3 reads TGTGCCAGCAGTGGACTCTCAGGGGCGCCTGTGGCGGCTTTCTTT. The chain joins TRBV2 to TRBJ1-1, with D possibly matching TRBD1 (6 bases). Trimming removed 4 bases at V and 11 bases at J, with 23 bases between. CDR3 length equals 15 residues. Germline CDR1 reads SNHLY; CDR2 reads FYNNEI. Full variable domain (remainder filled in from reference TRBV2 and TRBJ1-1): EPEVTQTPSHQVTQMGQEVILRCVPISNHLYFYWYRQILGQKVEFLVSFYNNEISEKSEIFDDQFSVERPDGSNFTLKIRSTKLEDSAMYFCASSGLSGAPVAAFFGQGTRLTVV.

This sequence joins TRBV21-1 and TRBJ2-7; no check of the table's D call, TRBD1, against the DNA was made. TRBV21-1 is deemed a pseudogene. The CDR3 is 16 amino acids. As DNA, the CDR3 is TGTGCCAGCAGCAACCCCGACAGGGCGAAGATCTACGAGCAGTACTTC. It codes for CASSNPDRAKIYEQYF.

The J gene is TRBJ2-7, the V gene TRBV6-5; 8 nucleotides agree with TRBD2. Germline-derived CDR1 and CDR2 are MNHEY and SVGAGI. V shed 6 bases, J shed 3 bases, and the junction held 10 bases outside the gene matches. The CDR3 contains 15 residues. CDR3: CASRPPAGGLYEQYF. The CDR3 DNA follows: TGTGCCAGCAGGCCTCCTGCGGGGGGCCTCTACGAGCAGTACTTC.

This chain connects TRBV7-2 to TRBJ2-1, with D perhaps TRBD2 (6 bases). Germline CDR1 is SGHTA and CDR2 is FQGNSA. The length of the CDR3 is 17 residues. The V end lost 4 bases, the J end lost 3 bases, and 19 bases lay between the germline ends. The CDR3 DNA is TGTGCCAGCAGCTCCCAGTTGTCGGGACTCTTCTACAATGAGCAGTTCTTC. Its translation: CASSSQLSGLFYNEQFF.

The chain employs TRBV5-1 and TRBJ1-2, with TRBD1 matching 8 bases. Per germline, CDR1 SGHRS and CDR2 YFSETQ. CDR3 length: 14 amino acids. Trimming cost V 4 bases and J 6 bases; bases outside gene matches: 8. The CDR3 DNA follows: TGCGCCAGCAGCCCTGGCCAGGGGGCTGATGGCTACACCTTC. This translates into CASSPGQGADGYTF.

Relative to its sample, this clone is medium-sized. The chain carries TRBV9 and TRBJ1-5; D gene ambiguous. The CDR3 has 12 residues. Germline V gene data show CDR1 as SGDLS and CDR2 as YYNGEE. Trimming removed 0 bases at V and 6 bases at J, with 4 bases between. The CDR3 loop reads CASSVGRQPQHF. For the CDR3, the DNA is TGTGCCAGCAGCGTAGGGCGTCAGCCCCAGCATTTT.

This chain uses TRBV4-1 with TRBJ1-1; D perhaps matches TRBD1 (5 bases). Germline lookup yields CDR1 MGHRA and CDR2 YSYEKL. V shed 4 bases and J shed 11 bases, with 17 bases lying between them. This CDR3 spans 13 amino acids. The CDR3 here is CASSPGPSGGAFF. The DNA of the CDR3 is TGCGCCAGCAGCCCGGGCCCGTCCGGGGGGGCTTTCTTT.

This sequence joins TRBV15 and TRBJ2-2; TRBD1 matches at 10 bases. Unmatched junction bases numbered 12, after V lost 0 bases and J lost 5 bases. Germline V gene lookup returns CDR1 LNHNV and CDR2 YYDKDF (reference sequence). This CDR3 region has 19 residues. The CDR3 nucleotides are TGTGCCACCAGCAGAGAAGGGCTAATGGACAGGGGGGAAACCGGGGAGCTGTTTTTT. Translating it yields CATSREGLMDRGETGELFF.

The chain carries TRBV4-3 and TRBJ1-4, with 9 bases that match TRBD1. The trim removed 1 base at V and 7 bases at J, leaving 10 bases unmatched. Germline V gene sequence: CDR1 LGHNA, CDR2 YSLEER. This CDR3 has 17 residues. As DNA, the CDR3 is TGCGCCAGCAGCCAAGTTCTTAACAGGGGGCTTGGTGAAAAACTGTTTTTT. It yields the protein CASSQVLNRGLGEKLFF.